This entry concerns a single T cell receptor beta chain. No antigen is known for it. The input lacks base qualities; no much larger clone sits a single base away. The data were obtained in a study of blood T cell repertoires in COVID-19 (dated by TCRdb to about 2020). Looking at the study overall: The collaborator samples originated in the United States, Italy and Spain and spanned the acute and convalescent phases of COVID-19. Samples came from the ongoing ImmuneRACE study (first 160 participants) plus 1,254 subjects from 6 global collaborators. Where HLA class I and class II types were available, the types were taken from metadata supplied by the sample provider, not from assay-based typing. The sample metadata nearly always contained a de-identified subject ID, COVID-19 status, age in years and sex. The prospective study material was composed of cDNA or gDNA derived from T cells, B-cell-depleted T cells, or PBMCs. A freely available public database, intended as a resource for researchers studying the immune response to SARS-CoV-2, is where the repertoires were released. The dataset comprised deeply sampled blood TCRbeta repertoires from subjects exposed to, actively infected with, or recovered from COVID-19.

Per the germline V gene, SGHTA is the CDR1 and FQGNSA is the CDR2. V is cut by 5 bases and J by 2 bases, and the space between the germline ends is 13 bases. Including the terminal cysteine and phenylalanine, the CDR3 comprises 15 residues. Only CDR3 DNA is held: 45 bases, read in frame from base 1. TCRbeta CDR3 regions were amplified from genomic DNA by means of the immunoSEQ Assay, a bias-controlled multiplex PCR. From the authors' description of their analysis: Within the assay, amplification of reference gene primers was used to estimate how many nucleated cells each sample contained. To quantify the absolute abundance of each unique TCRbeta CDR3 rearrangement, sequence reads were collapsed and filtered. For each sample, productive Simpson clonality was calculated as the square root of Simpson's diversity index across productive rearrangements. In TCRdb, the immuneACCESS table is reduced to in-frame sequences with V and J assigned. These tables do not hold every clone; where another copy was compared, an unresolved V gene accounts for under half, and the others remain unexplained. The V and J calls and the clone size are those of that table, but D and trimming were determined from the DNA. The sample has approximately 99,000 clones on record, around 88% of them singletons. The leading ten clones occupy roughly 2% of the sample.

In Seattle, one collaborating source enrolled patients while the infection was active and tracked those patients longitudinally over the course of disease. The collaborating institutions used their own protocols to collect whole blood in K2EDTA tubes. Collaborator samples were shipped for TCRbeta analysis as frozen whole blood, isolated PBMCs, or DNA extracted from either sample type. Points the paper makes about the study in general: Clinical and demographic metadata were provided uncurated, with the amount varying by source and participant.

This TCR came from a man aged 45 to 65 with COVID-19, enrolled during active disease. Material: peripheral blood. This chain is built from TRBV7-2 and TRBJ1-5; a weak D assignment points to TRBD1 (6 bases agree). The DNA sequence is given as TGTGCCAGCAGCCCTGGGGGGGCAGGCAATCAGCCCCAGCATTTT. Its protein is CASSPGGAGNQPQHF.